This T cell receptor (beta chain) was identified during a study of blood T cell repertoires in COVID-19. CDR1 and CDR2 from the germline V gene are SEHNR and FQNEAQ (reference sequence). V shed 5 bases and J shed 2 bases, with 16 bases lying between them. The CDR3 covers 16 residues. Assay used: immunoSEQ multiplex PCR; TCRdb lists only in-frame clones, some missing. The data contain approximately 260,000 clones, 80% to 85% of them seen just once; the ten biggest clones take up 3.4%. The rearrangement links TRBV7-9 to TRBJ1-5; tentatively, D is TRBD1 (5 bases). Material: PBMCs or T cells enriched from blood (not recorded which). The receptor's source is a man aged 45-65 years who had recovered from COVID-19. In DNA form, the CDR3 reads TGTGCCAGCAGCCCTCTAGGGGCTGTGGGCAATCAGCCCCAGCATTTT. It is translated as CASSPLGAVGNQPQHF.